This entry describes one T cell receptor (beta chain). Under the authors' procedure: From reference gene primer amplification, estimates of nucleated cell counts were derived. Using immunoSEQ multiplex PCR, the repertoire was profiled, and TCRdb retains in-frame clones only, with some absent. The DNA was the basis for D and trimming; V, J and clone size are from that table. The top ten hold about 30% of the sample, which has 90,000 to 120,000 clones, 75% to 90% seen once. The source of the sample is a study of blood T cell repertoires in COVID-19. Study-wide context: COVID-19 samples, acute and convalescent, were from the United States, Italy and Spain. Sources were T cells, B-cell-depleted T cells, or PBMCs; the material itself was cDNA or gDNA.

The germline CDR1 and CDR2 sequences are SGHDT and YYEEEE. Trimming at V came to 4 bases and at J to 4 bases, leaving 9 bases not matched to a gene. This CDR3 has 15 residues. The V call is TRBV5-6, the J call TRBJ2-3, with 7 bases identical to TRBD1. The TCR was taken from a woman older than 75 with acute or convalescent COVID-19. The sequenced sample was peripheral blood. DNA of the CDR3: TGTGCCAGCAGCAAGACAGGGAAGCACGCAGATACGCAGTATTTT. This sequence encodes CASSKTGKHADTQYF.